A single sample gave rise to the 6 T cell receptor beta chains below, sequenced in a study of graft-versus-host responses after intestinal transplantation. Only in-frame clones appear in the TCRdb table, and some are missing; sequencing was by immunoSEQ multiplex PCR. Of about 63,000 clones listed, 89% are singletons. Lymphocytes from graft epithelium and lamina propria were isolated. The sequencing here drew on ileum tissue, taken 350 to 400 days after transplant. The source of these receptors is a human patient who received an intestinal transplant, so some T cells may come from the graft donor.

The chain links TRBV11-1 to TRBJ1-1; weak D call: TRBD1 (6 bases). Germline V gives CDR1 SGHAT, CDR2 FQDESV (reference sequence). There are 15 residues in the CDR3. Between the trimmed V and J ends, which lost 0 bases and 5 bases, there was a span of 13 bases. The CDR3 loop reads CASSLAGGRGTEAFF. The DNA for the CDR3 is TGTGCCAGCAGCTTAGCGGGGGGCAGGGGAACTGAAGCTTTCTTT.

This clone is categorized as medium-sized. CDR3 nucleotide sequence: TGTGCCAGCAGACCTTCACAGGCCCCCGGGGAGCTGTTTTTT. It is translated as CASRPSQAPGELFF. The V call is TRBV7-3, the J call TRBJ2-2; possible D gene TRBD1, 5 bases. Germline loops: CDR1 SGHTA, CDR2 FQGTGA. Trimming took off 6 bases at V and 6 bases at J, with 14 bases between the two ends. The CDR3 runs to 14 residues.

The rearrangement links TRBV9 to TRBJ1-3; the D is unclear. Deletions cut 4 bases from V and 0 bases from J, with 2 bases between. CDR3 length equals 12 residues. Germline-derived CDR1 and CDR2 are SGDLS and YYNGEE. CDR3 amino acids: CASSPSGNTIYF. The CDR3 DNA reads TGTGCCAGCAGCCCCTCTGGAAACACCATATATTTT.

The rearrangement joins TRBV7-3 to TRBJ2-5, with D perhaps TRBD2 (5 bases). The CDR3 runs to 15 residues. Germline CDR1 and CDR2: SGHTA and FQGTGA. With 1 base removed from V and 0 bases from J, the gap between germline ends came to 9 bases. In nucleotides, the CDR3 is TGTGCCAGCAGCTTAAGGGAAGCGGACCAAGAGACCCAGTACTTC. Protein: CASSLREADQETQYF.

The V and J genes are TRBV6-5 and TRBJ2-7; TRBD2 is a possible D gene (5 bases). The germline V gene encodes CDR1 MNHEY and CDR2 SVGAGI. The CDR3 has 13 amino acids. V lost 2 bases and J lost 3, with 8 bases in between. The CDR3 nucleotides are TGTGCCAGCAGTTACCCGGGATTCTACGAGCAGTACTTC. As protein: CASSYPGFYEQYF.

The chain has TRBV6-6 and TRBJ2-3; 10 nucleotides align to TRBD2. The CDR3 consists of 16 residues. After removal of 5 bases from V and 2 bases from J, the junction contained 7 bases not matched to a gene. Per germline, CDR1 MNHNY and CDR2 SVGAGI (reference sequence). Here the CDR3 DNA reads TGTGCCAGCAGTAAACTTAGCGGGAGGTACACAGATACGCAGTATTTT. Its protein product is CASSKLSGRYTDTQYF.